Shown below are 8 T cell receptor beta chains from a single sample sequenced in a study of metastatic and nonmetastatic thyroid tumors. Prior to thyroid surgery, none of the patients had received any treatment. With MiXCR, TCRdb reprocessed the PCR reads. Of some 16,000 clones listed, 33% are singletons. Sequenced: tumor tissue. The receptor set was obtained from a male donor with papillary thyroid cancer or a benign thyroid nodule (not recorded which). Some clones in this sample may be carry-over from other donors' samples.

This clone has ten or more counts. V and J are TRBV20-1 and TRBJ1-4; TRBD1 aligns across 7 bases. This CDR3 comprises 15 residues. CDR1 is DFQATT, CDR2 SNEGSKA, per germline (reference sequence). V gave up 1 base and J gave up 4 bases; unmatched junction bases: 6. The CDR3 protein is CSARVPGQLNEKLFF. Here the CDR3 DNA reads TGCAGTGCTAGAGTTCCGGGACAGCTTAATGAAAAACTGTTTTTT.

This clone was recorded a few times. The V gene is TRBV12-3 or TRBV12-4, the J gene TRBJ2-1; 7 nucleotides align to TRBD1. The CDR3 sequence is 14 residues long. J lost 0 bases, V lost 7 bases, and 3 bases had no gene match. CDR3 nucleotide sequence: TGTGCCAGCACGGACAGGAGCTCCTACAATGAGCAGTTCTTC. Its translation is CASTDRSSYNEQFF.

This clone is medium-sized by share. This chain connects TRBV28 to TRBJ2-3, with D possibly being TRBD1 (6 bases). The CDR3 length is 18 residues. V shed 3 bases and J shed 2 bases, with 21 bases lying between them. CDR1 and CDR2 (germline): MDHEN, SYDVKM. In nucleotides, the CDR3 is TGTGCCAGCAGTTTTGCAGGGGCGTTATGGTCCCCCACAGATACGCAGTATTTT. Its protein product is CASSFAGALWSPTDTQYF.

This clone was picked up many times. The CDR3 loop reads CASSLDRDRVIQYF. The CDR3 DNA sequence: TGTGCCAGCAGCTTAGACCGGGACAGGGTCATTCAGTACTTC. This sequence joins TRBV7-2 and TRBJ2-4; 9 positions agree with TRBD1. Trimming at V came to 1 base and at J to 9 bases, leaving 4 bases not matched to a gene. This CDR3 spans 14 amino acids. CDR1 and CDR2 from the germline V gene are SGHTA and FQGNSA.

The chain combines TRBV6-1 with TRBJ1-2; no clear D. Germline CDR1 MNHNS, CDR2 SASEGT. The CDR3 has 15 residues. V shed 2 bases and J shed 4 bases, with 14 bases lying between them. CDR3 DNA: TGTGCCAGCAGTGAATCCGCGCACGATTCCTATGGCTACACCTTC. The encoded protein is CASSESAHDSYGYTF.

V gene TRBV11-3 combines with J gene TRBJ2-7, with D perhaps matching TRBD1 or TRBD2 (7 bases each). This CDR3 has 14 residues. Germline CDR1 reads SGHNT; CDR2 reads YENEEA. V was shortened by 4 bases and J by 6 bases, with 16 bases between the two germline ends. For the CDR3, the DNA is TGTGCCAGCAGCTGGGACGCCAGGGGGGGCGAGCAGTACTTC. The encoded protein is CASSWDARGGEQYF.

The rearrangement links TRBV7-2 to TRBJ2-7; 7 positions match TRBD1. Germline V lookup: CDR1 SGHTA, CDR2 FQGNSA. V shed 6 bases and J 3 bases; nucleotides not matched to a gene: 11. The CDR3 contains 15 residues. CDR3 in DNA: TGTGCCAGCAGGCTAGAGGGGGCAGGGAGCTACGAGCAGTACTTC. Encoded protein: CASRLEGAGSYEQYF.

The chain couples TRBV20-1 to TRBJ2-7; 11 bases match TRBD1. The CDR3 has 14 amino acids. Germline trimming cut 6 bases from V and 5 bases from J; bases unmatched to any gene: 9. Germline V gives CDR1 DFQATT, CDR2 SNEGSKA (reference sequence). The CDR3 DNA sequence: TGCAGTGCCGGGAAAGGGACAGGGGGAAACGAGCAGTACTTC. It encodes CSAGKGTGGNEQYF.